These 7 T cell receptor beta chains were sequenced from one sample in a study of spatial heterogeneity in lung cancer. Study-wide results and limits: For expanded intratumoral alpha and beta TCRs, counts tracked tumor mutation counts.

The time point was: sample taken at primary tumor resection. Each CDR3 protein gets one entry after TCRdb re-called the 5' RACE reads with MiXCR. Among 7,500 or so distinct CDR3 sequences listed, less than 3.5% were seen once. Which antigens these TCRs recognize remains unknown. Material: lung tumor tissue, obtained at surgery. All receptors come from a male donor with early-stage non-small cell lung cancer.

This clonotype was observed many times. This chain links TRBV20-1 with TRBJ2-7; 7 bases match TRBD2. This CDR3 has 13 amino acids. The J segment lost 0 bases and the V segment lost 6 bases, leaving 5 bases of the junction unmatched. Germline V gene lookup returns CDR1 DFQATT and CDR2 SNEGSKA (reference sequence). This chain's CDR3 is CSATGTNSYEQYF. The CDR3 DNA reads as TGCAGTGCCACCGGGACTAACTCCTACGAGCAGTACTTC.

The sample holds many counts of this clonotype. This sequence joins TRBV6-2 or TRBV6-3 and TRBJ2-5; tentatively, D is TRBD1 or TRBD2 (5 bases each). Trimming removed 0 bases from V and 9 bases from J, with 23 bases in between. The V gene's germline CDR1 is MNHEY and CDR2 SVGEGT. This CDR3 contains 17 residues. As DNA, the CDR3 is TGTGCCAGCAGTTACTCGAGGGGCTGGGGCGAAGGGGCGGCCCAGTACTTC. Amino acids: CASSYSRGWGEGAAQYF.

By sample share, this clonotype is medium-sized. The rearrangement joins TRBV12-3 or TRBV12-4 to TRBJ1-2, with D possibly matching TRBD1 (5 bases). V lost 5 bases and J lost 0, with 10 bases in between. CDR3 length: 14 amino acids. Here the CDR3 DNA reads TGTGCCAGCAGTCTGCAGGGAGCTAACTATGGCTACACCTTC. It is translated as CASSLQGANYGYTF.

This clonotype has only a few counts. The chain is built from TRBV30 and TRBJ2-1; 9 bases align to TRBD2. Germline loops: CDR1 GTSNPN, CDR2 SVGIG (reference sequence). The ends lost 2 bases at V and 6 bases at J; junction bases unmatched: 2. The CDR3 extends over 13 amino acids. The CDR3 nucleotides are TGTGCCTGGAGTTTGACTAGCGGCAATGAGCAGTTCTTC. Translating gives CAWSLTSGNEQFF.

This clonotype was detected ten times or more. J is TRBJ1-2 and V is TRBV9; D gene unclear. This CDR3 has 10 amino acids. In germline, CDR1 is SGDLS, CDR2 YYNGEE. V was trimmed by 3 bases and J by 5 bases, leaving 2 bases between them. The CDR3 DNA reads TGTGCCAGCAGCGGTTATGGCTACACCTTC. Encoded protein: CASSGYGYTF.

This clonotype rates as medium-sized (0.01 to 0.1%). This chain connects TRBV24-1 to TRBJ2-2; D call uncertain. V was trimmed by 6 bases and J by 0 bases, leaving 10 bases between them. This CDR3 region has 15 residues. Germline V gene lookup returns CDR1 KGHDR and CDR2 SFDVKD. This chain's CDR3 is CATSSRRSNTGELFF. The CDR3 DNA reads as TGTGCCACCAGTTCGAGACGTTCGAACACCGGGGAGCTGTTTTTT.

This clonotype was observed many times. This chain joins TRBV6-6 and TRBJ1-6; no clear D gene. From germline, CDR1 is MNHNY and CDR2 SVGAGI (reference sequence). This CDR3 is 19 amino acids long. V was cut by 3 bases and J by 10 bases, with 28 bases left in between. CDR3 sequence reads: CASSYYGGKGRVGSSPLHF. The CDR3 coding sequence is TGTGCCAGCAGTTATTACGGTGGAAAGGGAAGGGTTGGTTCCTCACCCCTCCACTTT.